This entry features one TCR beta chain sequence. No antigen is known for it. The data originate from a study of read filtering for tumor transcriptome and immune sequencing. Turning to the study itself: R-ISS stage counts were under ten for I, about 15 for II, roughly seven for III. Transcriptome libraries were built from DNase-treated RNA. Overall study findings and caveats: Compared with RNA-seq, IR-seq gave much higher clonotype depth and reliability.

At the time of active disease, bone marrow was collected from every patient. Molecular barcoded adaptors covering alpha/delta and beta/gamma chains were used on 400 to 450 ng RNA. TCRdb reprocessed the reads via MiXCR and lists one record per CDR3 protein. The sample gives around 30,000 distinct CDR3 sequences, less than 20% of which show up once; about a sixth is in the top ten. The sequence derives from a donor over 35 with multiple myeloma. Sequenced input: a population of CD138-negative cells sorted from bone marrow.

The CDR3 reads CASSGAESHYEQYF. CDR3 nucleotides: TGTGCCAGCAGCGGGGCCGAGTCGCACTACGAGCAGTACTTC. This rearrangement joins TRBV7-6 to TRBJ2-7, with D possibly being TRBD1 (5 bases). The V end lost 5 bases, the J end lost 3 bases, and 14 bases lay between the germline ends. Germline loops: CDR1 SGHVS, CDR2 FNYEAQ. CDR3 length equals 14 residues.